The 24 T cell receptor beta chains reported below all come from one sample, sequenced in a study of T cells in tumors after PD-1 blockade. TCRdb's table, derived via immunoSEQ multiplex PCR, lists solely in-frame clones and lacks some. Of roughly 12,000 clones listed, around 63% are singletons. This specimen was tumor tissue, taken before anti-PD-1 treatment. Every receptor here comes from a human donor with cutaneous squamous cell carcinoma.

The rearrangement joins TRBV6-5 to TRBJ2-5, with D possibly being TRBD1 (6 bases). The V gene lost 7 bases and the J gene lost 4 bases, with 13 bases spanning the gap. Germline-derived CDR1 and CDR2 are MNHEY and SVGAGI. The CDR3 covers 13 residues. CDR3 sequence (DNA): TGTGCCAGCATTACCGGACAGCGAGAGACCCAGTACTTC. Its translation is CASITGQRETQYF.

CDR3 loop: CASSPPGRGSSTDTQYF. The CDR3 DNA reads as TGTGCCAGCTCACCACCGGGTAGGGGTAGCAGCACAGATACGCAGTATTTT. The rearrangement uses TRBV18 and TRBJ2-3, with D tentatively TRBD1 (5 bases). Germline V gene sequence: CDR1 KGHSH, CDR2 LQKENI. Trimming took off 0 bases at V and 0 bases at J, with 13 bases between the two ends. This CDR3 is built from 17 residues.

This clone ranks as large. The CDR3 DNA reads as TGTGCCAGCAGACGAGGAGGGACCGAAGCTTTCTTT. Protein product: CASRRGGTEAFF. The rearrangement uses TRBV7-9 and TRBJ1-1; maybe TRBD1 (5 bases). This CDR3 is built from 12 residues. The ends were cut back, 6 bases at V and 8 bases at J, with 13 bases in the middle. Germline assignment: CDR1 SEHNR and CDR2 FQNEAQ (reference sequence).

This clone is medium-sized (0.01 to 0.1%). This sequence joins TRBV7-9 and TRBJ2-1, with 11 bases identical to TRBD1. Germline CDR1 reads SEHNR; CDR2 reads FQNEAQ (reference sequence). The CDR3 is made up of 15 amino acids. The J segment lost 3 bases and the V segment lost 4 bases, leaving 2 bases of the junction unmatched. The CDR3: CASSSGTGGYNEQFF. Written as DNA, the CDR3 is TGTGCCAGCAGCTCAGGGACAGGGGGCTACAATGAGCAGTTCTTC.

The rearrangement uses TRBV5-1 and TRBJ1-1; D possibly corresponds to TRBD1 (5 bases). Germline lookup yields CDR1 SGHRS and CDR2 YFSETQ. The CDR3 consists of 15 residues. The V gene lost 6 bases and the J gene lost 1 base, with 16 bases spanning the gap. The chain's CDR3 is CASKTDGARNTEAFF. The CDR3 nucleotides are TGCGCCAGCAAGACAGACGGGGCCAGGAACACTGAAGCTTTCTTT. Complete variable domain (other parts from reference TRBV5-1 and TRBJ1-1): KAGVTQTPRYLIKTRGQQVTLSCSPISGHRSVSWYQQTPGQGLQFLFEYFSETQRNKGNFPGRFSGRQFSNSRSEMNVSTLELGDSALYLCASKTDGARNTEAFFGQGTRLTVV.

This sequence joins TRBV6-5 and TRBJ1-2; TRBD1 matches 7 bases. Germline CDR1 and CDR2: MNHEY and SVGAGI. Unmatched junction bases numbered 5, after V lost 5 bases and J lost 5 bases. CDR3 length: 13 residues. This CDR3 reads CASSPGTVYGYTF. The CDR3 DNA sequence: TGTGCCAGCAGTCCCGGGACAGTTTATGGCTACACCTTC.

Judged by abundance, this clone is medium-sized (0.01 to 0.1%). This rearrangement joins TRBV6-6 to TRBJ2-2; 8 bases match TRBD2. The ends lost 5 bases at V and 2 bases at J; junction bases unmatched: 10. Looked up from germline, CDR1 is MNHNY and CDR2 is SVGAGI (reference sequence). The CDR3 has 17 amino acids. The CDR3 loop reads CASSRRGRGGNTGELFF. The CDR3 nucleotides read TGTGCCAGCAGTCGCAGGGGACGGGGGGGCAACACCGGGGAGCTGTTTTTT.

The rearrangement links TRBV19 to TRBJ1-2, with TRBD1 matching 7 bases. The CDR3 loop spans 14 amino acids. Germline CDR1 LNHDA, CDR2 SQIVND (reference sequence). Trimming cost V 1 base and J 4 bases; bases outside gene matches: 3. In nucleotides, the CDR3 is TGTGCCAGTAGTATAGGGCGGACAGGCTATGGCTACACCTTC. Protein sequence: CASSIGRTGYGYTF. Full variable domain (outside the CDR3, taken from reference TRBV19 and TRBJ1-2): DGGITQSPKYLFRKEGQNVTLSCEQNLNHDAMYWYRQDPGQGLRLIYYSQIVNDFQKGDIAEGYSVSREKKESFPLTVTSAQKNPTAFYLCASSIGRTGYGYTFGSGTRLTVV.

This sequence joins TRBV27 and TRBJ2-2; maybe TRBD2 (5 bases). The CDR3 consists of 16 residues. V gave up 1 base and J gave up 5 bases, with 14 bases separating them. Germline V gene sequence: CDR1 MNHEY, CDR2 SMNVEV (reference sequence). The chain's CDR3 is CASSLLDYPSTGELFF. The CDR3 DNA follows: TGTGCCAGCAGTTTATTAGACTACCCTTCGACCGGGGAGCTGTTTTTT.

This clone was counted between two and nine times. The chain recombines TRBV5-5 with TRBJ1-1, with D uncertain. The CDR3 length is 15 residues. V lost 0 bases and J lost 5, with 14 bases in between. CDR1 is SGHKS, CDR2 YYEKEE, per germline (reference sequence). The CDR3 DNA reads as TGTGCCAGCAGCTTGGCCGCCGGGGTTGGGACTGAAGCTTTCTTT. It encodes CASSLAAGVGTEAFF.

This chain connects TRBV5-1 to TRBJ2-2, with 7 bases fitting TRBD1. This CDR3 region has 15 residues. CDR1 and CDR2 from the germline V gene are SGHRS and YFSETQ. Unmatched junction bases numbered 2, after V lost 2 bases and J lost 1 base. CDR3 protein: CASSLGTENTGELFF. In nucleotides, the CDR3 is TGCGCCAGCAGCTTAGGGACAGAGAACACCGGGGAGCTGTTTTTT.

The chain has TRBV27 and TRBJ1-6; D is unclear. Between the trimmed V and J ends, which lost 8 bases and 8 bases, there was a span of 22 bases. Germline V gene data show CDR1 as MNHEY and CDR2 as SMNVEV (reference sequence). This CDR3 region has 16 residues. In DNA form, the CDR3 reads TGTGCCAGCGGTCTACAAAGCCAAAGCCATTATTCACCCCTCCACTTT. Amino acid sequence: CASGLQSQSHYSPLHF.

The V and J genes are TRBV7-9 and TRBJ2-5, with 9 bases that match TRBD2. Germline V CDR1 and CDR2: SEHNR, FQNEAQ (reference sequence). CDR3 length equals 15 residues. J gave up 4 bases and V 5 bases, and 8 bases lay outside the gene matches. CDR3 sequence: CASSPRGGAGETQYF. The CDR3, as DNA: TGTGCCAGCAGCCCGCGGGGGGGGGCCGGAGAGACCCAGTACTTC.

This rearrangement joins TRBV27 to TRBJ2-1; the match to TRBD1 covers 7 bases. V was clipped by 6 bases and J by 4 bases; unmatched bases: 9. The CDR3 has 15 residues. Germline V lookup: CDR1 MNHEY, CDR2 SMNVEV (reference sequence). This CDR3 reads CASRNYRGTYNEQFF. The DNA of the CDR3 is TGTGCCAGCAGAAATTACAGGGGTACTTACAATGAGCAGTTCTTC.

In its sample, this clone ranks as medium-sized. This chain links TRBV29-1 with TRBJ2-2; 9 nucleotides agree with TRBD2. The CDR3 is 13 amino acids. Germline CDR1 and CDR2: SQVTM and ANQGSEA. V trimming: 4 bases; J trimming: 6 bases; junction bases outside the gene matches: 3. The CDR3 loop is CSVARGRAGELFF. The CDR3 DNA is TGCAGCGTTGCGCGCGGGAGGGCCGGGGAGCTGTTTTTT.

J is TRBJ1-2 and V is TRBV7-9, with TRBD1 matching over 9 bases. From germline, CDR1 is SEHNR and CDR2 FQNEAQ (reference sequence). This CDR3 contains 15 residues. After removal of 2 bases from V and 4 bases from J, the junction contained 5 bases not matched to a gene. For the CDR3, the DNA is TGTGCCAGCAGCTTATACGTGACAGGGGGCTATGGCTACACCTTC. Residues: CASSLYVTGGYGYTF.

There are a few counts of this clone. The chain uses TRBV15 and TRBJ1-5; 7 bases fit TRBD1. The CDR3 is 15 residues long. CDR1 is LNHNV, CDR2 YYDKDF, per germline (reference sequence). The V gene end was trimmed by 4 bases and the J gene end by 0 bases; junction bases not matched to a gene: 3. Here the CDR3 reads CATSKGTASNQPQHF. The CDR3 nucleotides read TGTGCCACCAGCAAGGGGACAGCTAGCAATCAGCCCCAGCATTTT.

This chain's CDR3 is CAISAGLDTEAFF. CDR3 sequence (DNA): TGTGCCATCAGTGCGGGGCTTGACACTGAAGCTTTCTTT. The V and J genes are TRBV10-3 and TRBJ1-1; D might be TRBD1 (5 bases). The V gene lost 4 bases and the J gene lost 3 bases, with 9 bases spanning the gap. CDR1 is ENHRY and CDR2 is SYGVKD in the germline V gene. The CDR3 runs 13 residues.

The rearrangement uses TRBV7-8 and TRBJ2-5; 12 nucleotides match TRBD2. CDR1 is SGHVS and CDR2 is FQNEAQ in the germline V gene. The junction had 10 bases not matched to a gene; V was cut back by 2 bases and J by 3 bases. The CDR3 length is 18 residues. The CDR3 DNA reads as TGTGCCAGCAGCTTACGCCCTCCTCGGACTAGCGGGGAAGAGACCCAGTACTTC. Amino acids: CASSLRPPRTSGEETQYF.

The chain is built from TRBV27 and TRBJ2-3; 9 bases line up with TRBD2. In germline, CDR1 is MNHEY, CDR2 SMNVEV (reference sequence). The CDR3 consists of 17 residues. V was clipped by 5 bases and J by 0 bases; unmatched bases: 9. The chain's CDR3 is CASSPRGGALSTDTQYF. The CDR3 DNA reads as TGTGCCAGCAGTCCGCGGGGGGGCGCCCTAAGCACAGATACGCAGTATTTT.

The J gene is TRBJ1-6, the V gene TRBV7-6; 7 positions match TRBD1. The V and J ends lost 1 base and 10 bases, in that order; junction bases with no gene match: 7. Germline assignment: CDR1 SGHVS and CDR2 FNYEAQ. The length of the CDR3 is 15 residues. CDR3 protein: CASSLVEGAGSPLHF. CDR3 DNA sequence: TGTGCCAGCAGCTTAGTAGAGGGGGCAGGGTCACCCCTCCACTTT.

The V call is TRBV30, the J call TRBJ1-2; unclear D gene. The length of the CDR3 is 12 residues. CDR1 is GTSNPN and CDR2 is SVGIG in the germline V gene (reference sequence). The V gene lost 0 bases and the J gene lost 6 bases, with 8 bases spanning the gap. CDR3 sequence reads: CAWSVGQDGYTF. The CDR3 DNA follows: TGTGCCTGGAGTGTAGGGCAGGATGGCTACACCTTC.

The rearrangement joins TRBV27 to TRBJ1-1, with D unresolved. Germline CDR1 reads MNHEY; CDR2 reads SMNVEV (reference sequence). The CDR3 loop spans 16 amino acids. Between the trimmed V and J ends, which lost 0 bases and 8 bases, there was a span of 19 bases. The CDR3 loop reads CASSLSPRGWNREAFF. The CDR3 DNA is TGTGCCAGCAGTTTATCTCCCCGGGGATGGAACCGAGAAGCTTTCTTT.

V is TRBV11-3 and J is TRBJ2-5; D is ambiguous. CDR1 SGHNT and CDR2 YENEEA come from the germline V gene. V was shortened by 5 bases and J by 0 bases, with 7 bases between the two germline ends. The CDR3 has 13 amino acids. As DNA, the CDR3 is TGTGCCAGCAGCCGAATGAACCAAGAGACCCAGTACTTC. This encodes CASSRMNQETQYF.